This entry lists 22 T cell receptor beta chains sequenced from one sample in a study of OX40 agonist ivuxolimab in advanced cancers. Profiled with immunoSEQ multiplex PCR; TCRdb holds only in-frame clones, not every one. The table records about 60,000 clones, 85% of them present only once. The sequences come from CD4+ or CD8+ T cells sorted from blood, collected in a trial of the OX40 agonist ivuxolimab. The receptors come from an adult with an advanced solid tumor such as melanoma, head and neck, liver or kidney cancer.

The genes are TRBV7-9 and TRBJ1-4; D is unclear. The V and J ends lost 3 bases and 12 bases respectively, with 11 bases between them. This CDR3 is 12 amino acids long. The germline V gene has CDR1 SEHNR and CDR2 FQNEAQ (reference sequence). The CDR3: CASSLGAQELFF. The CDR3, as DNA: TGTGCCAGCAGCTTGGGTGCGCAGGAACTGTTTTTT.

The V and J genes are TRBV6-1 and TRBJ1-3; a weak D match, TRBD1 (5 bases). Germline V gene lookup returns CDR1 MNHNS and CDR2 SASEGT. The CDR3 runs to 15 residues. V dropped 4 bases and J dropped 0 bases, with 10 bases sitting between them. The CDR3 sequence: CASSGDGLSGNTIYF. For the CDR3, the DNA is TGTGCCAGCAGTGGGGACGGTCTCTCTGGAAACACCATATATTTT.

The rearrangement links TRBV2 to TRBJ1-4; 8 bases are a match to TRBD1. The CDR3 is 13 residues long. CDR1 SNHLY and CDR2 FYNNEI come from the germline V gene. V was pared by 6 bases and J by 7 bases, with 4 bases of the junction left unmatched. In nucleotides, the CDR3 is TGTGCCAGCAGAGGACAGGGAGCTGAAAAACTGTTTTTT. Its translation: CASRGQGAEKLFF.

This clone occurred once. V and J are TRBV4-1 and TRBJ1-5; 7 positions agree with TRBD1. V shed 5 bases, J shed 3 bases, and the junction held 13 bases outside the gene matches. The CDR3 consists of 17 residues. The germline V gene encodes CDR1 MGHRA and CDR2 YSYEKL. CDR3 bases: TGCGCCAGCAGCGTAACCCAAGACAGGGCCTCCAATCAGCCCCAGCATTTT. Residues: CASSVTQDRASNQPQHF.

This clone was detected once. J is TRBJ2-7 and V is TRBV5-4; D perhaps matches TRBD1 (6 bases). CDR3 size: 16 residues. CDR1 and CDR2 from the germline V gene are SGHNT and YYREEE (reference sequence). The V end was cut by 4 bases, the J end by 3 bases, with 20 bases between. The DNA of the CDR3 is TGTGCCAGCAGCCAAGATAAGGCAGGGGAACGCTACGAGCAGTACTTC. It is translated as CASSQDKAGERYEQYF.

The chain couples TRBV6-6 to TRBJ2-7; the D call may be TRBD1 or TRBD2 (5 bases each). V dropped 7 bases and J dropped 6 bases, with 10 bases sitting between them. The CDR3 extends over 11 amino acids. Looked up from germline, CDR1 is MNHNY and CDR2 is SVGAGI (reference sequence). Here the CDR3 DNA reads TGTGCCAGCACCACGGGGCCCGAGCAGTACTTC. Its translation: CASTTGPEQYF.

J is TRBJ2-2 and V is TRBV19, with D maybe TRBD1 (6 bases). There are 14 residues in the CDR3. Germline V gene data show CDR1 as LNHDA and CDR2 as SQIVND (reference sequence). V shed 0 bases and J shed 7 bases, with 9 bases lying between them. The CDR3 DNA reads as TGTGCCAGTAGTATAGAGGGGACACGCGGGGAGCTGTTTTTT. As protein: CASSIEGTRGELFF.

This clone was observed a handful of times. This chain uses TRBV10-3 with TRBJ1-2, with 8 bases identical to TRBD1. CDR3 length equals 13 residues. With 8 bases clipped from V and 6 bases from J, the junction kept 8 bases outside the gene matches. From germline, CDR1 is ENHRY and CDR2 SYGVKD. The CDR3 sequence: CAIGSTGEDGYTF. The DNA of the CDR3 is TGTGCCATCGGGTCGACAGGGGAGGATGGCTACACCTTC.

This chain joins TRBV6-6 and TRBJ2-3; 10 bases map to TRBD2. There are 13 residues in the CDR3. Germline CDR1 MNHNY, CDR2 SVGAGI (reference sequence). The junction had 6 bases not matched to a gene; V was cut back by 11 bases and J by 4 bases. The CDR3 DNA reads TGTGCCGCGGGACTAGCGAGCTCAGATACGCAGTATTTT. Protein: CAAGLASSDTQYF.

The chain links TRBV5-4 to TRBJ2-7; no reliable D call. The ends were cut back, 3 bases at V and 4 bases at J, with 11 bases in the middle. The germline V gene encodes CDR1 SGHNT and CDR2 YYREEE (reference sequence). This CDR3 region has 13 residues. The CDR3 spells CASSSSWDYEQYF. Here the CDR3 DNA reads TGTGCCAGCAGCTCCAGTTGGGATTACGAGCAGTACTTC.

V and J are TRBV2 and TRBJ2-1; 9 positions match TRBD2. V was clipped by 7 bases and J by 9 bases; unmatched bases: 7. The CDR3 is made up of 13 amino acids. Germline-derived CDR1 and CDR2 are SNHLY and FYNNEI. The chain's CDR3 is CASMEREVGEQFF. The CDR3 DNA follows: TGTGCCAGCATGGAGCGGGAGGTGGGTGAGCAGTTCTTC.

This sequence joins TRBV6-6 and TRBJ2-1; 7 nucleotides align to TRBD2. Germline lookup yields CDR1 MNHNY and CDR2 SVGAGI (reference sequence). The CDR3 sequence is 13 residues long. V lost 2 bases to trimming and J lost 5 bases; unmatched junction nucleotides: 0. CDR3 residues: CASSYRGDNEQFF. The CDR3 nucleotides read TGTGCCAGCAGTTACCGGGGGGACAATGAGCAGTTCTTC.

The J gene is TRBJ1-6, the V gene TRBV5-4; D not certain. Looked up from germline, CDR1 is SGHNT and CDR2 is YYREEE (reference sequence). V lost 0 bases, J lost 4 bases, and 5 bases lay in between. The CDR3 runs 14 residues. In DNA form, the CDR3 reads TGTGCCAGCAGCTTGGTGATATATAATTCACCCCTCCACTTT. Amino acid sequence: CASSLVIYNSPLHF. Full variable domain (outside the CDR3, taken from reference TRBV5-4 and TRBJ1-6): ETGVTQSPTHLIKTRGQQVTLRCSSQSGHNTVSWYQQALGQGPQFIFQYYREEENGRGNFPPRFSGLQFPNYSSELNVNALELDDSALYLCASSLVIYNSPLHFGNGTRLTVT.

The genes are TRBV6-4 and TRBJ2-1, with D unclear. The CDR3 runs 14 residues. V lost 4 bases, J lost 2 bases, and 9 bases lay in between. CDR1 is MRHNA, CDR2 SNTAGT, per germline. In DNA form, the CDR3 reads TGTGCCAGCAGTGCCAGTGGGGCCTACAATGAGCAGTTCTTC. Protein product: CASSASGAYNEQFF.

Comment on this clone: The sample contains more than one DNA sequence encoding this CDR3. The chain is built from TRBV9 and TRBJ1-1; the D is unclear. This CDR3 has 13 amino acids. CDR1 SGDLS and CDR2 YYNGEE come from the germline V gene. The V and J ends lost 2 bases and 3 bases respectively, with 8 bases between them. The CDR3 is CASSVGQDTEAFF. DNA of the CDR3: TGTGCCAGCAGCGTCGGGCAGGACACTGAAGCTTTCTTT.

The CDR3 is CASSLSGGVNSPLHF. Written as DNA, the CDR3 is TGTGCCAGCAGCTTGAGTGGGGGGGTTAATTCACCCCTCCACTTT. This sequence joins TRBV5-4 and TRBJ1-6; perhaps TRBD1 as D (5 bases). This CDR3 comprises 15 residues. With 1 base removed from V and 6 bases from J, the gap between germline ends came to 11 bases. Germline lookup yields CDR1 SGHNT and CDR2 YYREEE (reference sequence).

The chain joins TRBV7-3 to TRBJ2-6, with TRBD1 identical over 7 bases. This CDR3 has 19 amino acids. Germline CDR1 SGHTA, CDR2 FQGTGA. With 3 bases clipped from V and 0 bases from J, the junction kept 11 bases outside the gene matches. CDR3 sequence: CASSLPGDSTNSGANVLTF. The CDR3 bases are TGTGCCAGCAGCTTGCCAGGGGACAGCACAAACTCTGGGGCCAACGTCCTGACTTTC.

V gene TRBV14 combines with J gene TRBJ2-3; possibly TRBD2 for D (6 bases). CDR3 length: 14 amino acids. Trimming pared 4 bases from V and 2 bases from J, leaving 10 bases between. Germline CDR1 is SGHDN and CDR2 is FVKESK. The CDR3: CASSPGVSTDTQYF. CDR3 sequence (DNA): TGTGCCAGCAGCCCGGGAGTTTCCACAGATACGCAGTATTTT.

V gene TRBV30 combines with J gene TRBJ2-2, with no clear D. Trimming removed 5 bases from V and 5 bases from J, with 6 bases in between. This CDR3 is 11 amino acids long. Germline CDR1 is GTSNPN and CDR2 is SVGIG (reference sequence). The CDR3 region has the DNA TGTGCCTGGGGAGATACCGGGGAGCTGTTTTTT. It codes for CAWGDTGELFF.

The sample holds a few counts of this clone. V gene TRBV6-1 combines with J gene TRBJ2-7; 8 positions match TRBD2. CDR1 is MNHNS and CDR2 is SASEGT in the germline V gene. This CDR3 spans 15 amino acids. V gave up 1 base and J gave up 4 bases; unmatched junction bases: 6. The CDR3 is CASSEDGGGLYEQYF. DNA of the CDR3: TGTGCCAGCAGTGAAGACGGGGGGGGGCTGTACGAGCAGTACTTC.

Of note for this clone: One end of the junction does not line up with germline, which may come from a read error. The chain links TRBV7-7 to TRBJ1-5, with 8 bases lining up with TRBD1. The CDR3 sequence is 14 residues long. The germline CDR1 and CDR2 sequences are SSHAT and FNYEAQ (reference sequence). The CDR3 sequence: CASSYRGNNQPQHF. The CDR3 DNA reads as TGTGCTAGCAGTTACAGGGGGAACAATCAGCCCCAGCATTTT.

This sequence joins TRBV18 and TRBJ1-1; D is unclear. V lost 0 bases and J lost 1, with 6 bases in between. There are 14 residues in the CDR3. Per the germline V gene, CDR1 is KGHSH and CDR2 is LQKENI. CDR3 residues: CASSPPPGNTEAFF. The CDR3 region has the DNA TGTGCCAGCTCACCACCTCCGGGGAACACTGAAGCTTTCTTT.